This TCR beta chain was captured by sequencing in a study of PD-1 blockade in classical Hodgkin lymphoma. Study background: Patients had nivolumab dosed at 3 mg/kg, delivered intravenously every 2 weeks.

Assay: immunoSEQ multiplex PCR; the TCRdb copy retains only in-frame clones and omits some. Of 12,000 to 15,000 clones listed, approximately 83% are singletons. Every single patient, without exception, relapsed after autologous stem cell transplantation, and brentuximab vedotin exposure varied. Comment on this clone: Its antigen is unknown.

Trimming removed 0 bases at V and 6 bases at J, with 12 bases between. The CDR3 covers 15 residues. Germline V lookup: CDR1 LNHNV, CDR2 YYDKDF (reference sequence). Study-wide results and caveats: Newly diagnosed patients reportedly had lower baseline TCR diversity than healthy donors.

Sequencing was performed on peripheral blood mononuclear cells (PBMCs), taken at baseline. J is TRBJ2-1 and V is TRBV15; D is ambiguous. The source of this sequence is a human donor with classical Hodgkin lymphoma. The CDR3 loop is CATSREAGFFNEQFF. The CDR3, as DNA: TGTGCCACCAGCAGAGAGGCTGGGTTCTTCAATGAGCAGTTCTTC.